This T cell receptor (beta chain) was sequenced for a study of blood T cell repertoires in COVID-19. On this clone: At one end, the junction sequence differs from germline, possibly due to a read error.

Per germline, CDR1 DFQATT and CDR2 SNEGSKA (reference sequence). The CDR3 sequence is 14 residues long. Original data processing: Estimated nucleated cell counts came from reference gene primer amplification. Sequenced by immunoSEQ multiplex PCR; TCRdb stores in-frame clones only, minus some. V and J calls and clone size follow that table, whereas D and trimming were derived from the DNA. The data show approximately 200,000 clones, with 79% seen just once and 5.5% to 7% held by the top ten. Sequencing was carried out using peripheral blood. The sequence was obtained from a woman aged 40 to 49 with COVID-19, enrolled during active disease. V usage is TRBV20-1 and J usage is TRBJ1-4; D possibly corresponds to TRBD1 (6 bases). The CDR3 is CSASGDTTNEKLFF. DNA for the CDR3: TGCAGTGCTAGTGGGGACACGACGAATGAAAAGCTGTTTTTT.